This TCR beta chain was identified in a study of early T cells in non-severe SARS-CoV-2 infection. About the research overall: Sequenced bulk RNA came from whole blood that was unsorted, and chains were unpaired.

Unique molecular identifiers were affixed to single, distinct cDNA molecules. Using its own MiXCR run on the 5' RACE reads, TCRdb lists one record per CDR3 protein. The profile shows about 64,000 distinct CDR3 sequences, roughly 21% of them singletons. Germline-derived CDR1 and CDR2 are DFQATT and SNEGSKA (reference sequence). With 2 bases removed from V and 0 bases from J, the gap between germline ends came to 17 bases. The CDR3 covers 17 residues. This clonotype was observed a handful of times. The origin of this receptor is an adult who was a healthcare worker with PCR-confirmed SARS-CoV-2 infection or an uninfected control (not recorded which). Here the sequenced sample was whole blood, taken at baseline. This chain connects TRBV20-1 to TRBJ1-5, with D perhaps TRBD1 (5 bases). Here the CDR3 DNA reads TGCAGTGCTAGACAACTCGGGGGGAGGTATAGCAATCAGCCCCAGCATTTT. Translation gives CSARQLGGRYSNQPQHF.